Here is one TCR beta chain with its context. Original methodology: Reference gene primer amplification yielded estimated nucleated cell counts. Assay used: immunoSEQ multiplex PCR; TCRdb lists only in-frame clones, some missing. V and J calls and clone size are given by that table; D and trimming were obtained from the DNA. This sample has about 130,000 clones, with approximately 82% found just once. This entry comes from a study of blood T cell repertoires in COVID-19. About the research overall: Sources were T cells, B-cell-depleted T cells, or PBMCs; the material itself was cDNA or gDNA.

Germline V CDR1 and CDR2: LNHDA, SQIVND (reference sequence). The V gene lost 1 base and the J gene lost 5 bases, with 8 bases spanning the gap. The CDR3 is 14 residues long. This chain links TRBV19 with TRBJ2-2; D is uncertain. Sequencing used peripheral blood. The receptor comes from a man aged 60 to 75 with acute or convalescent COVID-19. CDR3 sequence: CASSIATSTGELFF. The CDR3 nucleotides read TGTGCCAGTAGTATAGCTACTTCGACCGGGGAGCTGTTTTTT.